The 21 T cell receptor beta chains given below trace back to one sample, sequenced in a study of T cells in Graves' hyperthyroidism and ophthalmopathy. Amplification yielded TCR beta CDR3 regions, with RNA transcripts as the source. RT-PCR in the first round (using the HTBI primer set) targeted the TCR CDR3. TCRdb re-analysed the multiplex PCR reads in MiXCR, keeping a single row per CDR3 protein. Here the sample spans about 400,000 distinct CDR3 sequences, about 14% being singletons. Sequencing input: blood. These receptors came from a man aged 50 to 59 with Graves' ophthalmopathy.

CDR3 nucleotide sequence: TGTGCCAGCACCACCGGGACTAGCGGGAGAGGGGTTACCGGGGAGCTGTTTTTT. Residues: CASTTGTSGRGVTGELFF. The chain couples TRBV6-2 or TRBV6-3 to TRBJ2-2; 14 nucleotides align to TRBD2. The CDR3 is made up of 18 amino acids. Germline values: CDR1 MNHEY, CDR2 SVGEGT. J lost 5 bases, V lost 7 bases, and 12 bases had no gene match.

This clonotype was recorded many times. This chain joins TRBV5-1 and TRBJ1-1, with TRBD1 as a possible D gene (6 bases). V lost 4 bases and J 4 bases, leaving 17 bases between the germline ends. Germline CDR1 reads SGHRS; CDR2 reads YFSETQ. The CDR3 has 15 amino acids. The CDR3 loop is CASSPGVGQSTEAFF. The CDR3 DNA is TGCGCCAGCAGCCCGGGGGTCGGACAGAGCACTGAAGCTTTCTTT. Based on the CDR3 plus reference TRBV5-1 and TRBJ1-1, the full variable domain is KAGVTQTPRYLIKTRGQQVTLSCSPISGHRSVSWYQQTPGQGLQFLFEYFSETQRNKGNFPGRFSGRQFSNSRSEMNVSTLELGDSALYLCASSPGVGQSTEAFFGQGTRLTVV.

The sample holds many counts of this clonotype. The chain employs TRBV2 and TRBJ2-1; 8 bases align to TRBD1. CDR1 and CDR2 from the germline V gene are SNHLY and FYNNEI. Losses at the gene ends were 7 bases for V and 0 bases for J; bases not matched to a gene: 5. The CDR3 has 15 residues. The CDR3 is CASIGGTGSYNEQFF. As DNA, the CDR3 is TGTGCCAGCATTGGGGGGACAGGCTCCTACAATGAGCAGTTCTTC.

The table lists this clonotype with many counts. One end of the junction varies from germline; a read error may be responsible. The chain couples TRBV18 to TRBJ2-1; tentative D call: TRBD2 (6 bases). Germline CDR1 KGHSH, CDR2 LQKENI. The CDR3 consists of 17 residues. The DNA of the CDR3 is TGTGCCAGCTCAGCACCGCAGCTTAAAACGGGGGACAATGAGCAGTTCTTC. It codes for CASSAPQLKTGDNEQFF.

This clonotype was seen a few times. Here the CDR3 DNA reads TGCAGTGCGGCGGGACTAGCGAGAATCTACAATGAGCAGTTCTTC. Translation: CSAAGLARIYNEQFF. V gene TRBV20-1 combines with J gene TRBJ2-1; TRBD2 aligns across 10 bases. CDR3 size: 15 residues. The germline V gene has CDR1 DFQATT and CDR2 SNEGSKA (reference sequence). The junction had 8 bases not matched to a gene; V was cut back by 6 bases and J by 3 bases.

This sequence joins TRBV2 and TRBJ2-7; TRBD2 agrees at 11 bases. Unmatched junction bases numbered 6, after V lost 6 bases and J lost 5 bases. CDR1 SNHLY and CDR2 FYNNEI come from the germline V gene. The CDR3 is made up of 14 amino acids. DNA of the CDR3: TGTGCCAGCAGGATACTAGCGGGAGCGGACGAGCAGTACTTC. It translates to CASRILAGADEQYF.

This clonotype was recorded at least ten times. This chain links TRBV6-6 with TRBJ2-5, with D perhaps given as TRBD1 or TRBD2 (5 bases each). The CDR3 has 14 residues. From germline, CDR1 is MNHNY and CDR2 SVGAGI (reference sequence). The ends were cut back, 0 bases at V and 2 bases at J, with 7 bases in the middle. CDR3 nucleotide sequence: TGTGCCAGCAGTTACTCGTGGGGGCAAGAGACCCAGTACTTC. The encoded protein is CASSYSWGQETQYF.

The chain has TRBV9 and TRBJ2-1; D is perhaps TRBD2 (7 bases). With 8 bases removed from V and 7 bases from J, the gap between germline ends came to 31 bases. CDR3 size: 18 residues. The germline gives CDR1 SGDLS, CDR2 YYNGEE. Written as DNA, the CDR3 is TGTGCCAGGAGGGGGGATAGCGGGCCACCTTGGACGCTTAATGAGCAGTTCTTC. Protein sequence: CARRGDSGPPWTLNEQFF.

V gene TRBV15 combines with J gene TRBJ1-1, with TRBD1 as a possible D gene (5 bases). Per germline, CDR1 LNHNV and CDR2 YYDKDF (reference sequence). The V and J ends lost 1 base and 0 bases respectively, with 9 bases between them. The CDR3 loop spans 15 amino acids. The CDR3 DNA is TGTGCCACCAGCAGAGGCAGGGATATGAACACTGAAGCTTTCTTT. Protein: CATSRGRDMNTEAFF.

The sample holds many counts of this clonotype. The chain carries TRBV12-3 or TRBV12-4 and TRBJ2-1; 8 bases match TRBD2. The length of the CDR3 is 15 residues. J gave up 5 bases and V 6 bases, and 9 bases lay outside the gene matches. In DNA, the CDR3 is TGTGCCAGCAGGTTACGGGAGGGAGGTAACAATGAGCAGTTCTTC. Amino acids: CASRLREGGNNEQFF.

The chain employs TRBV7-8 and TRBJ2-1; D is uncertain. The V gene's germline CDR1 is SGHVS and CDR2 FQNEAQ. V lost 7 bases to trimming and J lost 6 bases, with 19 bases between them. The CDR3 loop spans 15 amino acids. The CDR3 sequence: CASIPLAVASNEQFF. In DNA form, the CDR3 reads TGTGCCAGCATCCCCTTGGCCGTGGCTAGCAATGAGCAGTTCTTC. Together with reference TRBV7-8 and TRBJ2-1, the CDR3 gives the full variable domain: GAGVSQSPRYKVAKRGQDVALRCDPISGHVSLFWYQQALGQGPEFLTYFQNEAQLDKSGLPSDRFFAERPEGSVSTLKIQRTQQEDSAVYLCASIPLAVASNEQFFGPGTRLTVL.

This clonotype was seen ten or more times. The rearrangement uses TRBV2 and TRBJ1-2, with 11 nucleotides matching TRBD1. The CDR3 loop spans 14 amino acids. The V and J ends lost 6 bases and 3 bases, in that order; junction bases with no gene match: 3. Per germline, CDR1 SNHLY and CDR2 FYNNEI. The CDR3 region has the DNA TGTGCCAGCAGCAGGGACAGGGGGGACTATGGCTACACCTTC. Its protein product is CASSRDRGDYGYTF.

This clonotype was observed at least ten times. The V gene is TRBV20-1, the J gene TRBJ2-1; D gene uncertain. The CDR3 consists of 14 residues. The germline V gene encodes CDR1 DFQATT and CDR2 SNEGSKA (reference sequence). Trimming removed 5 bases at V and 4 bases at J, with 15 bases between. The CDR3 here is CSAGIGSRYNEQFF. CDR3 in DNA: TGCAGTGCTGGGATAGGTAGTAGGTACAATGAGCAGTTCTTC.

Ten or more counts support this clonotype. The V and J genes are TRBV7-9 and TRBJ2-3; D gene uncertain. Trimming removed 1 base from V and 2 bases from J, with 7 bases in between. CDR1 is SEHNR and CDR2 is FQNEAQ in the germline V gene (reference sequence). The CDR3 totals 14 residues. The chain's CDR3 is CASSLEYDTDTQYF. Here the CDR3 DNA reads TGTGCCAGCAGCTTAGAATACGACACAGATACGCAGTATTTT.

In its sample, this clonotype was seen many times. This chain links TRBV29-1 with TRBJ1-1, with 7 nucleotides matching TRBD1. The CDR3 length is 16 residues. The trim removed 5 bases at V and 0 bases at J, leaving 12 bases unmatched. Germline V gives CDR1 SQVTM, CDR2 ANQGSEA. This CDR3 reads CSVSGQGGNMNTEAFF. In nucleotides, the CDR3 is TGCAGCGTTTCAGGTCAGGGGGGAAACATGAACACTGAAGCTTTCTTT.

This clonotype was picked up many times. CDR3 loop: CAWRARTLAKNIQYF. The CDR3 DNA reads as TGTGCCTGGAGGGCGAGGACACTAGCCAAAAACATTCAGTACTTC. The V and J genes are TRBV30 and TRBJ2-4, with D maybe TRBD1 (5 bases). V dropped 3 bases and J dropped 0 bases, with 12 bases sitting between them. Germline CDR1 is GTSNPN and CDR2 is SVGIG (reference sequence). The CDR3 length is 15 residues.

Worth noting for this clonotype: This could be a read error, since a much larger clone is one nucleotide away. The V call is TRBV29-1, the J call TRBJ2-7, with D maybe TRBD2 (5 bases). Germline V gene data show CDR1 as SQVTM and CDR2 as ANQGSEA. The length of the CDR3 is 12 residues. CDR3 sequence reads: CSVRVRDYEPYF. For the CDR3, the DNA is TGCAGCGTCCGGGTGAGGGATTACGAGCCGTACTTC.

This clonotype was observed many times. The CDR3 bases are TGTGCCAGCAGTTTTGGGACAGGGAAAACCTACGAGCAGTACTTC. Its protein product is CASSFGTGKTYEQYF. This rearrangement joins TRBV12-3 or TRBV12-4 to TRBJ2-7; TRBD1 matches 9 bases. The length of the CDR3 is 15 residues. With 3 bases clipped from V and 2 bases from J, the junction kept 5 bases outside the gene matches.

This clonotype was detected only a few times. J is TRBJ2-6 and V is TRBV19, with D possibly matching TRBD1 (5 bases). The V gene's germline CDR1 is LNHDA and CDR2 SQIVND (reference sequence). This CDR3 region has 17 residues. Trimming shortened V by 2 bases and J by 4 bases, and 15 bases separated the two germline ends. This chain's CDR3 is CASSISSRVTGANVLTF. CDR3 bases: TGTGCCAGTAGTATATCCTCCAGGGTCACGGGGGCCAACGTCCTGACTTTC.

Concerning this clonotype itself: A single base separates this from a much larger clone, so it may be a read error. The rearrangement uses TRBV2 and TRBJ2-1; D is uncertain. The CDR3 sequence is 11 residues long. The germline CDR1 and CDR2 sequences are SNHLY and FYNNEI. CDR3 sequence: CASGYDNKQFF. The DNA of the CDR3 is TGTGCCAGCGGCTACGACAATAAGCAGTTCTTC.

The genes are TRBV4-1 and TRBJ1-1; no firm D call. The CDR3 length is 16 residues. Germline V CDR1 and CDR2: MGHRA, YSYEKL. V was trimmed by 0 bases and J by 1 base, leaving 12 bases between them. The CDR3 DNA follows: TGCGCCAGCAGCCAAGAGGGTAGGGCGAGGAACACTGAAGCTTTCTTT. This sequence encodes CASSQEGRARNTEAFF.